This T cell receptor beta chain was sequenced for a study of regulatory T cells in long-lasting Graves disease. The germline CDR1 and CDR2 sequences are SGHRS and YFSETQ. CDR3 length: 13 amino acids. Trimming cost V 6 bases and J 1 base, with 10 bases left between them. Findings of the study overall: TRBV28, TRBJ1-2 and TRBJ2-5 emerged as the favored segments in persistent disease.

A few counts support this clonotype. Its antigen is unknown. To make TCR beta libraries, researchers used iRepertoire HTBI primers and Arm-PCR of CDR3 regions. TCRdb redid the calling of the multiplex PCR reads with MiXCR, one entry per CDR3 protein. The sample includes hundreds of thousands of distinct CDR3 sequences, about 15% seen only once; the top ten take approximately 7.8%. Specified time point: newly diagnosed GD, antithyroid drugs for less than 3 months. With RNA extracted from PBMCs as input, the TCR library was made. As a group, patients came from one endocrinology department in Xi'an, China. The same sample was also used in a study of T cells in Graves' hyperthyroidism and ophthalmopathy. That source reports: The authors deemed Graves' hyperthyroidism stable absent ophthalmopathy progression within 18 months. Researchers ran a first-round RT-PCR on the TCR CDR3 using the HTBI primer set.

The receptor comes from a woman aged 40 to 55 with Graves disease. The sequencing here drew on peripheral blood mononuclear cells (PBMCs), taken at new diagnosis, from a patient treated with antithyroid drugs. The rearrangement joins TRBV5-1 to TRBJ2-5, with no clear D. The CDR3 DNA follows: TGCGCCAGCAAGTTCCCGACCCAAGAGACCCAGTACTTC. This codes for CASKFPTQETQYF.